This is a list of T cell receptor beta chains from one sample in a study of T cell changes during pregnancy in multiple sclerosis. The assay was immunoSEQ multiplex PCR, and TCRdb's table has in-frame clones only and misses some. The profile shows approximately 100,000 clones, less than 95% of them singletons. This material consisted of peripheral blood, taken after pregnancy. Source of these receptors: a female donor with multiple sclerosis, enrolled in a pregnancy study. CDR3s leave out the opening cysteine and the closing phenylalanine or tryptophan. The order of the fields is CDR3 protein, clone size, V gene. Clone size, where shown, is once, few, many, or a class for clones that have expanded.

AWVAGLPNYGYT	NA	TRBV30
ASSQARDYGYT	NA	TRBV18
ASSPGLSGNTIY	NA	TRBV7-2
ASSLRDRGTNEQY	NA	TRBV7-9
ASSSRTSINNEQF	NA	TRBV7-9
ASSQGFQGLSYGYT	NA	TRBV4-1
AWNSGLSYEQY	NA	TRBV30
ASSRVAGAPGELF	NA	TRBV19
ASAPGSYNEQF	NA	TRBV27
ASSPGGEQPQH	once	TRBV18
ASSYLRGADQETQY	NA	TRBV14
ASRAGQLTGELF	NA	TRBV6-5
AIRIQVNTEAF	NA	TRBV10-3
ASSPGTGGYYGYT	NA	TRBV28
ASSEDGGWNLKNIQY	NA	TRBV2
ASSSGLHPYEQY	NA	TRBV6-5
ATKQGSSGNTIY	NA	TRBV30
ATHPRANYGYT	NA	TRBV28
ASSPGERAQETQY	NA	TRBV5-6